The sequence of this T cell receptor (beta chain) was determined in a study of blood T cells in healthy people across ages. Using a J-beta primer mix together with a sample-barcoded 5' primer, a second PCR was run for roughly 6 to 12 cycles. TCRdb reanalysed the 5' RACE reads using MiXCR and keeps one entry per CDR3 protein. Of some 730,000 distinct CDR3 sequences detected, 22% appear once; the ten largest clones hold about 20%. With 6 bases removed from V and 7 bases from J, the gap between germline ends came to 21 bases. This CDR3 spans 15 amino acids. V is TRBV12-3 or TRBV12-4 and J is TRBJ1-2; maybe TRBD1 (5 bases). This sequence was found in a man in his 70s in good health. The sequencing input was blood. Here the CDR3 DNA reads TGTGCCAGCAGCCGGGGCGCCCTTGGTGCCAGTGGCTACACCTTC. Translating it yields CASSRGALGASGYTF.